These T cell receptor beta chains were read from a single sample in a study of blood T cell repertoires in COVID-19. Clones were sequenced by immunoSEQ multiplex PCR, and TCRdb holds only the in-frame ones, with some missing. The profile shows around 230,000 clones, 86% of them singletons. Sequencing was carried out using peripheral blood. These receptors were obtained from a man younger than 40 who had recovered from COVID-19. Both conserved end residues are part of each CDR3. The listing skips clone size in some rows; elsewhere it reads once, few, many or a size class.

TRBV19,NA,TRBJ1-2,15,CASSTTGVSMHGYTF
TRBV25-1,NA,TRBJ1-1,14,CASSGTGRGTEAFF
TRBV7-8,NA,TRBJ1-1,15,CASSSSVGTGSEAFF
TRBV7-2,NA,TRBJ2-2,13,CASSLIPGGELFF
TRBV10-1,NA,TRBJ1-2,14,CASSESGQVYGYTF
TRBV24-1,once,TRBJ1-5,14,CATSDFGDNQPQHF
TRBV11-2,NA,TRBJ1-5,15,CASSRSGGRNQPQHF
TRBV6-5,NA,TRBJ1-6,15,CASSNTADGDSPLHF
TRBV25-1,NA,TRBJ1-1,11,CANIRSTEAFF
TRBV19,few,TRBJ2-7,14,CASSPGGGAGEQYF
TRBV6-6,NA,TRBJ2-7,16,CASSQLAGGLIYEQYF
TRBV12-3/TRBV12-4,NA,TRBJ2-1,13,CASSRRSYNEQFF
TRBV4-2,NA,TRBJ1-4,14,CASSQAGVDEKLFF
TRBV5-8,many,TRBJ2-1,15,CASSLGLAADNEQFF
TRBV19,NA,TRBJ1-2,13,CASRQVLNYGYTF
TRBV5-1,NA,TRBJ2-7,16,CASSFPGQGDPYEQYF
TRBV6-5,once,TRBJ1-2,13,CASRQTETYGYTF
TRBV13,NA,TRBJ1-6,12,CASSRHTSPLHF
TRBV5-1,NA,TRBJ1-3,14,CASSPGTAGNTIYF
TRBV19,NA,TRBJ1-5,14,CASSLDRLNQPQHF
TRBV6-2/TRBV6-3,once,TRBJ1-2,15,CASSTPETGVYGYTF
TRBV5-1,NA,TRBJ2-3,15,CASSLIGGRTDTQYF
TRBV21-1,NA,TRBJ1-6,20,CASSKTGQGSGPLSNSPLHF
TRBV5-5,NA,TRBJ1-1,9,CASPIRAFF
TRBV27,NA,TRBJ2-7,13,CASSYRGSHEQYF
TRBV20-1,few,TRBJ1-3,16,CSASGPLLVSGNTIYF
TRBV19,NA,TRBJ1-3,14,CASSRGSAGNTIYF
TRBV12-1,NA,TRBJ2-7,15,CASSFEGGPYYEQYF
TRBV6-6,NA,TRBJ1-5,13,CASRGQMNQPQHF
TRBV7-2,NA,TRBJ2-2,16,CASSLALAEATGELFF
TRBV4-3,NA,TRBJ2-1,15,CASSQDPPGADEQFF
TRBV30,few,TRBJ1-5,14,CAWSVGGAGQPQHF
TRBV4-1,NA,TRBJ2-3,16,CASSQGLVGDTDTQYF
TRBV2,NA,TRBJ1-1,16,CASSAQGAVGSYEAFF
TRBV7-9,NA,TRBJ2-3,14,CASSGDRSPDTQYF
TRBV12-5,NA,TRBJ1-2,13,CASGLAQGDGYTF
TRBV19,NA,TRBJ2-2,15,CASSPLPGYGGELFF
TRBV5-5,NA,TRBJ2-2,15,CASSRSGANTGELFF
TRBV10-3,NA,TRBJ1-3,12,CAIQGAGNTIYF
TRBV9,NA,TRBJ2-3,18,CASSVTSGGSFSTDTQYF
TRBV5-5,NA,TRBJ1-4,15,CASSLWAGVNEKLFF
TRBV6-5,NA,TRBJ2-7,12,CASSQTGGPQYF
TRBV9,NA,TRBJ2-1,15,CASSVGDRVYGEQFF
TRBV27,NA,TRBJ1-1,14,CASTIGGGSTEAFF
TRBV6-4,NA,TRBJ2-1,15,CASSDRSSFYNEQFF
TRBV28,once,TRBJ2-7,13,CASSSPTAYEQYF
TRBV4-1,once,TRBJ1-3,14,CASSELFSGNTIYF
TRBV7-6,NA,TRBJ2-1,13,CASSFNSGGEQFF
TRBV6-4,NA,TRBJ1-2,13,CASSDGERDGYTF
TRBV24-1,NA,TRBJ2-3,14,CATHLSRVRNTQYF
TRBV4-1,NA,TRBJ1-5,16,CASSQVPGTGNQPQHF
TRBV7-6,NA,TRBJ1-6,15,CASSADGGKDSPLHF